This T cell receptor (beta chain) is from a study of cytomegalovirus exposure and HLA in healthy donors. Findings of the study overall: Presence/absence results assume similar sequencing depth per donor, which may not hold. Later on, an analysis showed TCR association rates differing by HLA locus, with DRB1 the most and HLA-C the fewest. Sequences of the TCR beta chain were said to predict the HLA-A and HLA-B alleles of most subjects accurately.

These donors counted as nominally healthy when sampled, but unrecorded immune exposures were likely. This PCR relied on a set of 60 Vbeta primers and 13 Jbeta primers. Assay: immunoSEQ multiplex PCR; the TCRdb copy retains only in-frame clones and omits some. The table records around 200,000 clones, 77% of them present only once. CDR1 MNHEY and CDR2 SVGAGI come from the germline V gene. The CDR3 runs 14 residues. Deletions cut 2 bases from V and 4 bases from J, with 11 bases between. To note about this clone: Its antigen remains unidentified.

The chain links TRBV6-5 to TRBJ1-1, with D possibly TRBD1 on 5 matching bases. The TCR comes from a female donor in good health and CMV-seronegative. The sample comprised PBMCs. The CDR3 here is CASSYGALGTEAFF. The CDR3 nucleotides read TGTGCCAGCAGTTACGGGGCCCTCGGCACTGAAGCTTTCTTT.